A selection of T cell receptor beta chains follows, all from one sample in a study of blood T cells in healthy people across ages. TCRdb itself ran the 5' RACE reads through MiXCR, one entry per CDR3 protein. The sample comprises approximately 2,000,000 distinct CDR3 sequences, roughly two fifths of which are singletons, and 23% rests with the top ten. Sequencing used blood. These receptors came from a human donor in good health. CDR3s include the opening cysteine and the closing phenylalanine or tryptophan. D genes are given only for firm matches. Clone size, where shown, is once, few, many, or a class for clones that have expanded.

d_call: TRBD2; v_call: TRBV6-2/TRBV6-3; j_call: TRBJ2-3; clone_size: -; cdr3_aa: CASGLAGVGDTQYF; cdr3_nt: TGTGCCAGCGGGCTAGCGGGGGTAGGAGATACGCAGTATTTT
d_call: -; v_call: TRBV24-1; j_call: TRBJ2-7; clone_size: -; cdr3_aa: CATSLPGSTYEQYF; cdr3_nt: TGTGCCACCAGTCTCCCAGGGTCGACGTACGAGCAGTACTTC
d_call: -; v_call: TRBV28; j_call: TRBJ2-3; clone_size: few; cdr3_aa: CASSLRRPTDTQYF; cdr3_nt: TGTGCCAGCAGTTTACGAAGACCCACAGATACGCAGTATTTT
d_call: -; v_call: TRBV12-3/TRBV12-4; j_call: TRBJ2-1; clone_size: -; cdr3_aa: CPSTGFSSNEQFF; cdr3_nt: TGTCCCAGCACGGGCTTCTCCTCTAATGAGCAGTTCTTC
d_call: TRBD2; v_call: TRBV7-3; j_call: TRBJ2-1; clone_size: few; cdr3_aa: CASSFISGTSGVMKQFF; cdr3_nt: TGTGCCAGCAGCTTCATCTCCGGGACTAGCGGGGTTATGAAGCAGTTCTTC
d_call: -; v_call: TRBV5-1; j_call: TRBJ1-4; clone_size: -; cdr3_aa: CASSLDPERSNEKLFF; cdr3_nt: TGCGCCAGCAGCTTGGACCCGGAGCGTTCTAATGAAAAACTGTTTTTT
d_call: -; v_call: TRBV7-2; j_call: TRBJ2-4; clone_size: -; cdr3_aa: CASSSPPGHMRDIQYF; cdr3_nt: TGTGCCAGCAGCTCCCCCCCGGGACACATGAGGGACATTCAGTACTTC
d_call: -; v_call: TRBV9; j_call: TRBJ2-1; clone_size: once; cdr3_aa: CASSAGLDNEQFF; cdr3_nt: TGTGCCAGCAGCGCCGGCTTGGACAATGAGCAGTTCTTC
d_call: -; v_call: TRBV20-1; j_call: TRBJ2-7; clone_size: -; cdr3_aa: CSARPLQGGYSYEQYF; cdr3_nt: TGCAGTGCTAGGCCTCTTCAAGGGGGATACTCCTACGAGCAGTACTTC
d_call: TRBD1; v_call: TRBV14; j_call: TRBJ1-2; clone_size: -; cdr3_aa: CASSQNRGLSGYTF; cdr3_nt: TGTGCCAGCAGCCAAAACAGGGGTTTAAGTGGCTACACCTTC
d_call: -; v_call: TRBV6-1; j_call: TRBJ1-1; clone_size: -; cdr3_aa: CASSGRQGWDTEAFF; cdr3_nt: TGTGCCAGCAGTGGTCGGCAGGGCTGGGACACTGAAGCTTTCTTT
d_call: -; v_call: TRBV20-1; j_call: TRBJ1-4; clone_size: -; cdr3_aa: CSAPTPGRTNEKLFF; cdr3_nt: TGCAGTGCTCCTACGCCCGGTCGGACTAATGAAAAACTGTTTTTT
d_call: TRBD2; v_call: TRBV6-6; j_call: TRBJ2-7; clone_size: -; cdr3_aa: CASTGTNYEQYF; cdr3_nt: TGTGCCAGTACCGGGACTAACTACGAGCAGTACTTC
d_call: -; v_call: TRBV10-3; j_call: TRBJ1-4; clone_size: few; cdr3_aa: CAISESWGTNEKLFF; cdr3_nt: TGTGCCATCAGTGAGTCGTGGGGAACTAATGAAAAACTGTTTTTT
d_call: TRBD1; v_call: TRBV28; j_call: TRBJ2-1; clone_size: -; cdr3_aa: CASSLQGGSSYNEQFF; cdr3_nt: TGTGCCAGCAGTCTACAGGGGGGAAGCTCCTACAATGAGCAGTTCTTC
d_call: TRBD1; v_call: TRBV29-1; j_call: TRBJ2-7; clone_size: -; cdr3_aa: CSVHRGDKNEQYF; cdr3_nt: TGCAGCGTGCACAGGGGGGACAAAAACGAGCAGTACTTC
d_call: -; v_call: TRBV4-1; j_call: TRBJ2-4; clone_size: few; cdr3_aa: CASSVSHDSATSIAKNIQYF; cdr3_nt: TGCGCCAGCAGCGTTTCTCATGATTCGGCGACAAGCATAGCCAAAAACATTCAGTACTTC
d_call: TRBD1; v_call: TRBV24-1; j_call: TRBJ2-5; clone_size: -; cdr3_aa: CATSEPPGGSRVEKWNEQYF; cdr3_nt: TGTGCCACCAGTGAGCCTCCAGGGGGTTCACGGGTCGAGAAGTGGAATGAGCAGTACTTC
d_call: -; v_call: TRBV12-3/TRBV12-4; j_call: TRBJ1-4; clone_size: few; cdr3_aa: CASSPGTSNEKLFF; cdr3_nt: TGTGCCAGCAGCCCTGGGACCTCTAATGAAAAACTGTTTTTT
d_call: TRBD1; v_call: TRBV9; j_call: TRBJ1-2; clone_size: few; cdr3_aa: CASSAPGQGIRFGYTF; cdr3_nt: TGTGCCAGCAGCGCCCCGGGACAGGGCATACGTTTTGGCTACACCTTC
d_call: TRBD2; v_call: TRBV10-3; j_call: TRBJ2-1; clone_size: -; cdr3_aa: CAISEKELAGIVEQFF; cdr3_nt: TGTGCCATCAGTGAAAAAGAACTAGCGGGGATCGTGGAGCAGTTCTTC
d_call: -; v_call: TRBV6-2/TRBV6-3; j_call: TRBJ2-3; clone_size: -; cdr3_aa: CASSSSPYQGSDTDTQYF; cdr3_nt: TGTGCCAGCAGTTCCTCCCCTTATCAGGGCAGTGACACAGATACGCAGTATTTT
d_call: -; v_call: TRBV5-5; j_call: TRBJ1-5; clone_size: -; cdr3_aa: CASSPGGGVGGNQPQHF; cdr3_nt: TGTGCCAGCAGCCCTGGGGGAGGAGTCGGTGGCAATCAGCCCCAGCATTTT
d_call: -; v_call: TRBV12-3/TRBV12-4; j_call: TRBJ2-3; clone_size: -; cdr3_aa: CASSFIRGVQYF; cdr3_nt: TGTGCCAGCAGTTTTATTCGCGGGGTGCAGTATTTT
d_call: -; v_call: TRBV10-3; j_call: TRBJ2-5; clone_size: -; cdr3_aa: CAISDSGTTHQETQYF; cdr3_nt: TGTGCCATCAGCGATTCCGGGACCACCCACCAAGAGACCCAGTACTTC
d_call: -; v_call: TRBV5-1; j_call: TRBJ1-2; clone_size: -; cdr3_aa: CASSLRGNIGHTF; cdr3_nt: TGCGCCAGCAGCTTGCGGGGGAATATCGGCCACACCTTC
d_call: -; v_call: TRBV12-3/TRBV12-4; j_call: TRBJ1-1; clone_size: -; cdr3_aa: CASSWDISMNTEAFF; cdr3_nt: TGTGCCAGCAGTTGGGACATCAGCATGAACACTGAAGCTTTCTTT
d_call: -; v_call: TRBV5-1; j_call: TRBJ1-2; clone_size: many; cdr3_aa: CASSLGGSGYTF; cdr3_nt: TGTGCCAGCAGTTTGGGGGGTAGTGGCTACACCTTC
d_call: TRBD1; v_call: TRBV4-3; j_call: TRBJ2-1; clone_size: few; cdr3_aa: CASSQGQGAADEQFF; cdr3_nt: TGCGCCAGCAGCCAAGGACAGGGGGCCGCTGATGAGCAGTTCTTC
d_call: TRBD2; v_call: TRBV20-1; j_call: TRBJ2-1; clone_size: few; cdr3_aa: CSATRGGGDNNEQFF; cdr3_nt: TGCAGTGCTACCCGGGGCGGGGGGGATAACAATGAGCAGTTCTTC
d_call: -; v_call: TRBV20-1; j_call: TRBJ1-5; clone_size: -; cdr3_aa: CSAAQGYSNHPQHF; cdr3_nt: TGCAGTGCTGCACAGGGTTATAGCAATCACCCCCAGCATTTT
d_call: TRBD1; v_call: TRBV30; j_call: TRBJ1-2; clone_size: -; cdr3_aa: CAWSPTGDYGYTF; cdr3_nt: TGTGCCTGGAGCCCGACAGGGGACTATGGCTACACCTTC
d_call: -; v_call: TRBV12-3/TRBV12-4; j_call: TRBJ1-1; clone_size: -; cdr3_aa: CASSFVGLNTEAFF; cdr3_nt: TGTGCCAGCAGTTTCGTTGGGTTGAACACTGAAGCTTTCTTT
d_call: TRBD2; v_call: TRBV20-1; j_call: TRBJ2-3; clone_size: -; cdr3_aa: CSAHGGATDTQYF; cdr3_nt: TGCAGTGCTCACGGGGGGGCGACAGATACGCAGTATTTT
d_call: -; v_call: TRBV27; j_call: TRBJ2-4; clone_size: few; cdr3_aa: CASSSTGFPNIQYF; cdr3_nt: TGTGCCAGCAGTTCTACAGGGTTTCCAAACATTCAGTACTTC
d_call: TRBD2; v_call: TRBV4-3; j_call: TRBJ2-1; clone_size: -; cdr3_aa: CASSQEPIGLAGDNEQFF; cdr3_nt: TGCGCCAGCAGCCAAGAACCGATCGGACTAGCGGGGGACAATGAGCAGTTCTTC
d_call: TRBD1; v_call: TRBV7-9; j_call: TRBJ2-3; clone_size: few; cdr3_aa: CASSFTGTGGDTQYF; cdr3_nt: TGTGCCAGCAGCTTCACCGGGACAGGGGGAGATACGCAGTATTTT
d_call: -; v_call: TRBV30; j_call: TRBJ1-1; clone_size: few; cdr3_aa: CAWSSRRNTEAFF; cdr3_nt: TGTGCCTGGAGTTCCAGACGGAACACTGAAGCTTTCTTT
d_call: TRBD1; v_call: TRBV15; j_call: TRBJ2-5; clone_size: few; cdr3_aa: CATSRGGTGRQTQYF; cdr3_nt: TGTGCCACCAGCAGAGGAGGGACAGGGAGACAGACCCAGTACTTC
d_call: TRBD2; v_call: TRBV5-5; j_call: TRBJ2-5; clone_size: few; cdr3_aa: CASSPATSGGFLQETQYF; cdr3_nt: TGTGCCAGCAGCCCCGCGACTAGCGGGGGCTTTCTACAAGAGACCCAGTACTTC
d_call: -; v_call: TRBV5-1; j_call: TRBJ1-1; clone_size: few; cdr3_aa: CASSSGGRGNTEAFF; cdr3_nt: TGCGCCAGCAGCTCGGGGGGGCGAGGGAACACTGAAGCTTTCTTT
d_call: TRBD1; v_call: TRBV6-5; j_call: TRBJ2-7; clone_size: many; cdr3_aa: CASRPGTGIYEQYF; cdr3_nt: TGTGCCAGCCGACCCGGGACAGGGATCTACGAGCAGTACTTC
d_call: TRBD1; v_call: TRBV29-1; j_call: TRBJ2-7; clone_size: few; cdr3_aa: CSVRQGPNSYEQYF; cdr3_nt: TGCAGCGTCCGACAGGGGCCTAACTCCTACGAGCAGTACTTC
d_call: TRBD1; v_call: TRBV20-1; j_call: TRBJ2-7; clone_size: -; cdr3_aa: CSAPRGTGEGYEQYF; cdr3_nt: TGCAGTGCTCCCCGAGGGACAGGGGAAGGCTACGAGCAGTACTTC
d_call: TRBD1; v_call: TRBV5-1; j_call: TRBJ1-1; clone_size: many; cdr3_aa: CASSSGQGDTEAFF; cdr3_nt: TGTGCCAGCAGCTCCGGACAGGGAGACACTGAAGCTTTCTTT